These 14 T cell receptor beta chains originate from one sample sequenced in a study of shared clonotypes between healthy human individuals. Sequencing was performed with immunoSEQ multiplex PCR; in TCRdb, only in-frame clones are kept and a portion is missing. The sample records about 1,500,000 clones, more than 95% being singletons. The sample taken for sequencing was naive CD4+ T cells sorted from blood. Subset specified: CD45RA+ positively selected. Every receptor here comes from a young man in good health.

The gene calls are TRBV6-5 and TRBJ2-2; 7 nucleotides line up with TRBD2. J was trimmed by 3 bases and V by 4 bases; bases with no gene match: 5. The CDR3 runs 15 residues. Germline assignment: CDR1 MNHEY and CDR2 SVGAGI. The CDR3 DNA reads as TGTGCCAGCAGTTTGGGCGGGAGTTACACCGGGGAGCTGTTTTTT. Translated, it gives CASSLGGSYTGELFF.

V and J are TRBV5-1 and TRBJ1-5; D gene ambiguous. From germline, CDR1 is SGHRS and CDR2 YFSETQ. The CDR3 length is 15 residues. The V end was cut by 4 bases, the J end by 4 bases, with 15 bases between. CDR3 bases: TGCGCCAGCAGCCTCCTTTCGGGGAATAATCAGCCCCAGCATTTT. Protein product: CASSLLSGNNQPQHF.

The CDR3 nucleotides are TGTGCCAGCAGTCGAATCAGGGGACAGGGTAATGAAAAACTGTTTTTT. Translating gives CASSRIRGQGNEKLFF. This chain joins TRBV28 and TRBJ1-4, with 9 bases aligning to TRBD1. V gave up 5 bases and J gave up 4 bases; unmatched junction bases: 8. This CDR3 is built from 16 residues. The germline V gene has CDR1 MDHEN and CDR2 SYDVKM.

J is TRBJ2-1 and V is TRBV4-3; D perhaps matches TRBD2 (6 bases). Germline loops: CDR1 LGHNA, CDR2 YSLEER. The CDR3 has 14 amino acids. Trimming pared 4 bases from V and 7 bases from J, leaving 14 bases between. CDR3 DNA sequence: TGCGCCAGCAGCCGGGACTCCCGCGAAAATGAGCAGTTCTTC. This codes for CASSRDSRENEQFF.

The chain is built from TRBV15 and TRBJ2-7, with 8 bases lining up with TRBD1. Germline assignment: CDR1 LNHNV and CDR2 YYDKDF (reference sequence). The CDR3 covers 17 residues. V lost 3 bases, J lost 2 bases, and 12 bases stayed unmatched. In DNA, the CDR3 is TGTGCCACCAGCAGGACAACCGGGACAGGAGTCGCCTACGAGCAGTACTTC. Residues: CATSRTTGTGVAYEQYF.

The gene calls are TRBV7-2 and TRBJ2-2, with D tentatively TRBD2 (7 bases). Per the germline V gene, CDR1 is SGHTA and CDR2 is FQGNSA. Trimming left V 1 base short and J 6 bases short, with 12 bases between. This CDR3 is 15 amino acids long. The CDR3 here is CASSLGSGGPGELFF. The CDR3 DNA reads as TGTGCCAGCAGCTTAGGATCCGGGGGGCCCGGGGAGCTGTTTTTT.

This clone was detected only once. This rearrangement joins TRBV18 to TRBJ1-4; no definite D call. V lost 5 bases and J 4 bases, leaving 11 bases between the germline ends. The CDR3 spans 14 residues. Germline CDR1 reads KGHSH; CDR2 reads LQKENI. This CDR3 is CASSSRVINEKLFF. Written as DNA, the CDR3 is TGTGCCAGCTCAAGTAGAGTGATTAATGAAAAACTGTTTTTT.

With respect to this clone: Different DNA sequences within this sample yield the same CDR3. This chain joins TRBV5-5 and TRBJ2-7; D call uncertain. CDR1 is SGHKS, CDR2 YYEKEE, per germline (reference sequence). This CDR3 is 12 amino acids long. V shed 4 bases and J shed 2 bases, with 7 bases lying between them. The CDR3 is CASSRGAYEQYF. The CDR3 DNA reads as TGTGCCAGCAGCCGCGGTGCCTACGAGCAGTACTTC.

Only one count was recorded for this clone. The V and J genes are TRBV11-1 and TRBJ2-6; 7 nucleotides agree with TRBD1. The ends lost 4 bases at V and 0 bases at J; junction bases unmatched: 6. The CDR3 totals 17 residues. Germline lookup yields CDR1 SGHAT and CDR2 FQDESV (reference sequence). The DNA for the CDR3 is TGTGCCAGCAGCTGGGACAGAGAGAGCTCTGGGGCCAACGTCCTGACTTTC. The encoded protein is CASSWDRESSGANVLTF.

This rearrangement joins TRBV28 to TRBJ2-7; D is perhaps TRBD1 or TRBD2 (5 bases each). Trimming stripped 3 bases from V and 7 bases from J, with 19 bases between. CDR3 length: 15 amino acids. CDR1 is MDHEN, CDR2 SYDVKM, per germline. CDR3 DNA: TGTGCCAGCAGTTTCTTCGGACGGGGCTTAAGGGAGCAGTACTTC. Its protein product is CASSFFGRGLREQYF.

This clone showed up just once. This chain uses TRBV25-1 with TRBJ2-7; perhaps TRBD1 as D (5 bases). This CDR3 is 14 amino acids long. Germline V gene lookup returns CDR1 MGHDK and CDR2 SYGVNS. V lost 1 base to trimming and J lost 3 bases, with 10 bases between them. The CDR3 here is CASSELNRNYEQYF. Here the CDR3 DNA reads TGTGCCAGCAGTGAATTGAACAGGAACTACGAGCAGTACTTC.

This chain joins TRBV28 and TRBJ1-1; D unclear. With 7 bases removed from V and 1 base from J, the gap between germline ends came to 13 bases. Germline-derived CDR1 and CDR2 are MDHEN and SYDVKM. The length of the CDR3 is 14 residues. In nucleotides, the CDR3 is TGTGCCAGCATCCCCGGCGTATCGAACACTGAAGCTTTCTTT. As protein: CASIPGVSNTEAFF. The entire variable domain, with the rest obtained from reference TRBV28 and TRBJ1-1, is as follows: DVKVTQSSRYLVKRTGEKVFLECVQDMDHENMFWYRQDPGLGLRLIYFSYDVKMKEKGDIPEGYSVSREKKERFSLILESASTNQTSMYLCASIPGVSNTEAFFGQGTRLTVV.

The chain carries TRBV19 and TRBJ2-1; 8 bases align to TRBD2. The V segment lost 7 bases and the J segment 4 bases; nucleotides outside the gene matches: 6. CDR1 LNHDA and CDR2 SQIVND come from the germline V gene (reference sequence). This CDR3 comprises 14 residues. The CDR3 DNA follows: TGTGCCAGTAATCTAGCGGGTGCTTACAATGAGCAGTTCTTC. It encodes CASNLAGAYNEQFF.

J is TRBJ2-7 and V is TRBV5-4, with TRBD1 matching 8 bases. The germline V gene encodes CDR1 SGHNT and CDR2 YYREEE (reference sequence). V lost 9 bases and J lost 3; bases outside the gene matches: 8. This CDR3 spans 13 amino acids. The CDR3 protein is CAIGQGKNYEQYF. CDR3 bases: TGTGCCATCGGACAGGGAAAGAACTACGAGCAGTACTTC. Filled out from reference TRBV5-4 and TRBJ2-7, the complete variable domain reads ETGVTQSPTHLIKTRGQQVTLRCSSQSGHNTVSWYQQALGQGPQFIFQYYREEENGRGNFPPRFSGLQFPNYSSELNVNALELDDSALYLCAIGQGKNYEQYFGPGTRLTVT.